The clone carrying this T cell receptor beta chain was recorded a few times. What it binds is unknown. This specimen belongs to a study of shared clonotypes between healthy human individuals. Study-wide background: Plates per donor: three CD4 naive, three CD4 memory, two CD8 naive, one CD8 memory. Study-level results: Roughly 5% of naive CD4 clonotypes were shared across a handful of donors.

Germline CDR1 LNHDA, CDR2 SQIVND (reference sequence). Trimming pared 3 bases from V and 7 bases from J, leaving 19 bases between. CDR3 size: 15 residues. The genomic DNA of each subset was split evenly across several immunoSEQ plates. Produced via immunoSEQ multiplex PCR; TCRdb's table is partial and in-frame only. The profile covers about a million clones, with 70% to 85% appearing a single time and about 0.94% taken by the ten largest. The sample taken for sequencing was memory CD4+ T cells from PBMCs. Subset noted: CD45RA-negative fraction. V usage is TRBV19 and J usage is TRBJ2-7; a weak D match, TRBD2 (6 bases). The receptor comes from a young man in good health. Some clones in this sample may be carry-over from other donors' samples. For the CDR3, the DNA is TGTGCCAGTAGTATGGCTTTTGGAGGGAGTAAAGAGCAGTACTTC. It specifies CASSMAFGGSKEQYF. Using reference TRBV19 and TRBJ2-7 for the parts outside the CDR3, the full variable domain is DGGITQSPKYLFRKEGQNVTLSCEQNLNHDAMYWYRQDPGQGLRLIYYSQIVNDFQKGDIAEGYSVSREKKESFPLTVTSAQKNPTAFYLCASSMAFGGSKEQYFGPGTRLTVT.